Listed below are T cell receptor beta chains from one sample, sequenced in a study of cytomegalovirus exposure and HLA in healthy donors. The assay was immunoSEQ multiplex PCR, and TCRdb's table has in-frame clones only and misses some. In the table there are 150,000 to 200,000 clones, roughly 80% of which are singletons. Sequencing was performed on PBMCs. Receptor source: a woman between 18 and 30 years old in good health and CMV-seronegative. CDR3s include the opening cysteine and the closing phenylalanine or tryptophan. A D gene is named only where the DNA matches it firmly. Size is stated for part of the rows, as once, few or many counts, or as a class when the clone is expanded.

d_call j_call v_call clone_size cdr3_nt cdr3_aa
NA TRBJ1-2 TRBV6-6 NA TGTGCCAGCAGTTACTCAACAGGGTTTGGCTACACCTTC CASSYSTGFGYTF
TRBD2 TRBJ2-1 TRBV9 NA TGTGCCAGCAGCGTAGGAGCGGGAGCGATAGGGGAGCAGTTCTTC CASSVGAGAIGEQFF
TRBD2 TRBJ2-1 TRBV7-8 NA TGTGCCAGCAGCTTCCCTCCTAGCGGGAGTATATGGAATGAGCAGTTCTTC CASSFPPSGSIWNEQFF
NA TRBJ2-7 TRBV11-3 NA TGTGCCAGCAGCTTAGGCGACAGTTCCTACGAGCAGTACTTC CASSLGDSSYEQYF
TRBD1 TRBJ1-1 TRBV19 NA TGTGCCAGTAGTATCAGGACAGGGGCCAATTATGACACTGAAGCTTTCTTT CASSIRTGANYDTEAFF
NA TRBJ2-7 TRBV27 NA TGTGCCAGCAGTTATAAACTGGAGCAGTACTTC CASSYKLEQYF
TRBD1 TRBJ2-2 TRBV19 few TGTGCCAGTATTAACCTCCGGGACAGGGTAATCACCGGGGAGCTGTTTTTT CASINLRDRVITGELFF
TRBD1 TRBJ1-1 TRBV18 few TGTGCCAGCTCACCTACCACAGGGGTCACTGAAGCTTTCTTT CASSPTTGVTEAFF
TRBD2 TRBJ2-1 TRBV7-9 NA TGTGCCAGCAACGCCGGGGGGAGCTCCTACAATGAGCAGTTCTTC CASNAGGSSYNEQFF
TRBD2 TRBJ2-1 TRBV5-8 NA TGTGCCAGCAGCTTTTTTAGCGGGAGAGGCAATGAGCAGTTCTTC CASSFFSGRGNEQFF
NA TRBJ1-1 TRBV19 NA TGTGCCAGTAGTATTTTCAGGGAGGGCACTGAAGCTTTCTTT CASSIFREGTEAFF
NA TRBJ2-1 TRBV7-2 NA TGTGCCAGCAGCTTAGACACGATACCTTTTACAGGGCAGTTCTTC CASSLDTIPFTGQFF
NA TRBJ1-4 TRBV27 NA TGTGCCAGCAGCCCCACAGCAACTAATGAAAAACTGTTTTTT CASSPTATNEKLFF
NA TRBJ2-2 TRBV11-3 NA TGTGCCAGCGACACGGCCCCCGGGGAGCTGTTTTTT CASDTAPGELFF
NA TRBJ1-4 TRBV9 few TGTGCCAGCAGCGCCCCAGGTTTCGGTGAAAAACTGTTTTTT CASSAPGFGEKLFF
TRBD1 TRBJ2-1 TRBV19 few TGTGCCAGTAGTTCGCGCGACAGGGGAAGCTACAATGAGCAGTTCTTC CASSSRDRGSYNEQFF
NA TRBJ2-1 TRBV15 NA TGTGCCACCAAAGAGTTGTTCTCCAATGAGCAGTTCTTC CATKELFSNEQFF
TRBD1 TRBJ1-2 TRBV7-2 NA TGTGCCAGCAGCTTAGCGAGGACAGGGGGGACCTATGGCTACACCTTC CASSLARTGGTYGYTF
TRBD2 TRBJ2-5 TRBV29-1 NA TGCAGCGTTGAGTCGACTAGCGGGTCACAAGAGACCCAGTACTTC CSVESTSGSQETQYF
NA TRBJ1-2 TRBV9 NA TGTGCCAGCAGCGTAGCCTGGGGGGGACAAGCTCATGGCTACACCTTC CASSVAWGGQAHGYTF
NA TRBJ1-4 TRBV18 NA TGTGCCAGCTCACCTGGGGCCGCGACAACTAATGAAAAACTGTTTTTT CASSPGAATTNEKLFF
NA TRBJ2-2 TRBV27 NA TGTGCCAGCAGCCAGACAGGCCCCACGAACACCGGGGAGCTGTTTTTT CASSQTGPTNTGELFF
TRBD1 TRBJ1-2 TRBV7-9 NA TGTGCCAGCAGCTCAACAGGGGTGGGATATGGCTACACCTTC CASSSTGVGYGYTF
NA TRBJ1-3 TRBV7-2 NA TGTGCCAGCAGCTTAGACGGAGACTCTGGAAACACCATATATTTT CASSLDGDSGNTIYF
NA TRBJ2-1 TRBV5-1 NA TGCGCCAGCAGCTTCCCGGGAGTGGGCAATGAGCAGTTCTTC CASSFPGVGNEQFF
NA TRBJ1-4 TRBV28 NA TGTGCCAGCAGTCTACCCCTTGGGCCCAATGAAAAACTGTTTTTT CASSLPLGPNEKLFF
TRBD2 TRBJ2-1 TRBV7-9 NA TGTTCCAGCAGCTTAGGCCCGGGAGGGTCCTACAATGAGCAGTTCTTC CSSSLGPGGSYNEQFF
NA TRBJ2-6 TRBV19 once TGTGCCACCGATCAAGCAAGCTCTGGGGCCAACGTCCTGACTTTC CATDQASSGANVLTF
NA TRBJ2-7 TRBV4-1 NA TGCGCCAGCAGCCAAGTTGACATTGACCCCTCCTACGAGCAGTACTTC CASSQVDIDPSYEQYF
NA TRBJ2-7 TRBV2 few TGTGCCAGCAGGCCGGGACGGGAGTCCGAGCAGTACTTC CASRPGRESEQYF
TRBD1 TRBJ1-2 TRBV4-3 few TGCGCCAGCAGTCCGGGACAGGAGAGAAGCTATGGCTACACCTTC CASSPGQERSYGYTF
TRBD2 TRBJ2-2 TRBV7-7 NA TGTGCCAGCAGCCCGGGGGGGGCCAGAACACCCGGGGAGCTGTTTTTT CASSPGGARTPGELFF
TRBD2 TRBJ2-3 TRBV4-3 NA TGCGCCAGCAGCCAAGACAGGACTAGCGGGAGGACAGATACGCAGTATTTT CASSQDRTSGRTDTQYF
NA TRBJ2-4 TRBV5-4 NA TGTGCCAGCAGCTTTGACAGGGAGGCGGACATTCAGTACTTC CASSFDREADIQYF
NA TRBJ2-6 TRBV6-6 few TGTGCCAGCGTAGGCGGCTCTGGGGCCAACGTCCTGACTTTC CASVGGSGANVLTF
NA TRBJ2-3 TRBV21-1 NA TGTGCCAGCAGCAAAGGGCCCCCGGCATGGACTAGCGGGAGGGGAAGGGGTGGAGATACGCAGTATTTT CASSKGPPAWTSGRGRGGDTQYF
TRBD2 TRBJ2-3 TRBV12-5 NA TGTGCTAGTGGTTTGGTAGGAGCGGGACGGGGCACAGATACGCAGTATTTT CASGLVGAGRGTDTQYF
NA TRBJ1-1 TRBV30 few TGTGCCTGGCAGGGGTGGAACACTGAAGCTTTCTTT CAWQGWNTEAFF
NA TRBJ1-6 TRBV9 NA TGTGCCAGCAGCGTCAGAGGGGGAGTTTTTTCACCCCTCCACTTT CASSVRGGVFSPLHF
NA TRBJ1-2 TRBV29-1 NA TGCAGCGTTGTAGGGGTCGCTAACTATGGCTACACCTTC CSVVGVANYGYTF